Sequencing of this T cell receptor beta chain was carried out in a study of blood T cell repertoires in COVID-19. CDR1 is DFQATT and CDR2 is SNEGSKA in the germline V gene (reference sequence). Trimming removed 7 bases from V and 0 bases from J; junction bases left unmatched: 11. The CDR3 runs to 18 residues. Original processing notes: How many nucleated cells were present was estimated from reference gene primer amplification. This table comes from immunoSEQ multiplex PCR, and its TCRdb copy is limited to in-frame clones, with some not included. V, J and clone size derive from that table, while D and trimming were established from the DNA sequence. The sample carries some 260,000 clones, approximately 89% recorded once.

Source material: peripheral blood. This rearrangement joins TRBV20-1 to TRBJ2-1; 14 positions match TRBD2. This clonotype originated in a woman between 65 and 79 years old with COVID-19, enrolled during active disease. The CDR3 sequence is CSVSRGLAGVRSYNEQFF. The CDR3 DNA reads TGCAGTGTTAGTAGGGGACTAGCGGGAGTTCGCTCCTACAATGAGCAGTTCTTC.